Below, 6 T cell receptor beta chains from the same sample are listed, as sequenced in a study of blood T cell repertoires in COVID-19. The protocol was immunoSEQ multiplex PCR, while the TCRdb copy is restricted to in-frame clones and leaves out a portion. This table has just under 350,000 clones, about nine tenths appearing once. Source material: peripheral blood. Source of these receptors: a woman in her seventies with COVID-19, enrolled during active disease.

Concerning this clone itself: The CDR3 does not end in the conserved phenylalanine or tryptophan, so this is likely a read error. The DNA is omitted, as the CDR3 cannot be located on it reliably, and the CDR3 follows TCRdb's listing. The gene calls are TRBV10-3 and TRBJ1-2; the table assigns TRBD1, which was not confirmed against the DNA. Per germline, CDR1 ENHRY and CDR2 SYGVKD. Ends included, the CDR3 has 8 residues. CDR3: CATGQGIS.

J is TRBJ1-1 and V is TRBV20-1; no clear D gene. The CDR3 is 11 amino acids. Germline-derived CDR1 and CDR2 are DFQATT and SNEGSKA (reference sequence). For the CDR3, the DNA is TGCGCCCACCGGGAGGGCACTGAAGCTTTCTTT. It codes for CAHREGTEAFF.

This chain joins TRBV24-1 and TRBJ2-3, with D tentatively TRBD1 (6 bases). Deletions cut 0 bases from V and 7 bases from J, with 10 bases between. CDR1 is KGHDR and CDR2 is SFDVKD in the germline V gene. This CDR3 has 14 amino acids. CDR3 protein: CATSDLGDTYTQYF. The CDR3 coding sequence is TGTGCCACCAGTGATTTGGGGGACACCTATACGCAGTATTTT.

This clone was seen once. This chain links TRBV10-3 with TRBJ2-5, with 10 bases fitting TRBD1. Germline V gene data show CDR1 as ENHRY and CDR2 as SYGVKD. The trim removed 10 bases at V and 4 bases at J, leaving 12 bases unmatched. The CDR3 spans 15 residues. CDR3 protein: CASKPGQGNRETQYF. DNA for the CDR3: TGTGCCAGCAAACCGGGACAGGGGAACCGAGAGACCCAGTACTTC.

A few counts support this clone. V gene TRBV5-8 combines with J gene TRBJ1-6; D unclear. CDR1 and CDR2 (germline): SGHTS, YDEGEE. The CDR3 totals 14 residues. Between the trimmed V and J ends, which lost 1 base and 8 bases, there was a span of 10 bases. DNA for the CDR3: TGTGCCAGCAGCTTGAGAGGCGGGGATTCACCCCTCCACTTT. Amino acids: CASSLRGGDSPLHF.

This chain connects TRBV27 to TRBJ2-7; 9 positions match TRBD2. Germline assignment: CDR1 MNHEY and CDR2 SMNVEV (reference sequence). The CDR3 contains 15 residues. Losses at the gene ends were 3 bases for V and 0 bases for J; bases not matched to a gene: 3. Written as DNA, the CDR3 is TGTGCCAGCAGTTTCTTTAGCGGGGGCTCCTACGAGCAGTACTTC. Translated: CASSFFSGGSYEQYF.